The 25 T cell receptor beta chains presented below share a single source sample, sequenced in a study of cytomegalovirus exposure and HLA in healthy donors. 13 Jbeta primers and 60 Vbeta primers were used for the PCR. Some clones are missing from TCRdb's copy, which holds only in-frame ones; the method was immunoSEQ multiplex PCR. The table includes about 130,000 clones, 78% detected once. Material for sequencing was PBMCs. All receptors derive from a female donor in good health and CMV-seronegative.

This clone appeared a few times. This chain uses TRBV5-1 with TRBJ2-7, with 8 bases fitting TRBD1. V was pared by 2 bases and J by 1 base, with 5 bases of the junction left unmatched. Germline values: CDR1 SGHRS, CDR2 YFSETQ. CDR3 length: 15 amino acids. This CDR3 is CASSFTGGMSYEQYF. The CDR3 bases are TGCGCCAGCAGCTTCACAGGGGGTATGTCCTACGAGCAGTACTTC.

The genes are TRBV28 and TRBJ1-5; no clear D gene. Germline V gene sequence: CDR1 MDHEN, CDR2 SYDVKM. The CDR3 consists of 16 residues. The ends were cut back, 2 bases at V and 0 bases at J, with 11 bases in the middle. The CDR3 DNA sequence: TGTGCCAGCAGTTTACCATCGGGGAGTAGCAATCAGCCCCAGCATTTT. Translating it yields CASSLPSGSSNQPQHF.

CDR3 sequence: CASSLYSPGGGSQGEQFF. The DNA of the CDR3 is TGTGCCAGCAGCTTATATTCCCCTGGTGGCGGGAGTCAGGGTGAGCAGTTCTTC. The chain joins TRBV7-3 to TRBJ2-1; 7 bases map to TRBD2. The CDR3 totals 18 residues. CDR1 is SGHTA, CDR2 FQGTGA, per germline. Trimming cost V 2 bases and J 9 bases; bases outside gene matches: 19.

This chain connects TRBV19 to TRBJ2-7, with 8 bases aligning to TRBD1. J gave up 6 bases and V 9 bases, and 4 bases lay outside the gene matches. CDR1 is LNHDA and CDR2 is SQIVND in the germline V gene (reference sequence). The length of the CDR3 is 11 residues. The CDR3 bases are TGTGCCAGCCGGACAGGGACCGAGCAGTACTTC. As protein: CASRTGTEQYF.

This sequence joins TRBV19 and TRBJ1-2, with D perhaps TRBD1 (6 bases). CDR3 length: 15 residues. The V end lost 5 bases, the J end lost 3 bases, and 16 bases lay between the germline ends. The germline CDR1 and CDR2 sequences are LNHDA and SQIVND (reference sequence). CDR3 in amino acids: CASSADWRTDYGYTF. The CDR3 nucleotides are TGTGCCAGTAGTGCTGATTGGAGGACAGACTATGGCTACACCTTC.

This rearrangement joins TRBV7-2 to TRBJ2-1, with 7 nucleotides matching TRBD1. V dropped 5 bases and J dropped 10; count of bases not matched to a gene: 11. CDR1 and CDR2 from the germline V gene are SGHTA and FQGNSA. This CDR3 is 14 amino acids long. The CDR3 sequence is CASSPRGPRREQFF. The CDR3 DNA sequence: TGTGCCAGCAGCCCTAGGGGGCCGAGGAGGGAGCAGTTCTTC.

The chain carries TRBV19 and TRBJ1-2; 7 bases align to TRBD1. V shed 8 bases, J shed 7 bases, and the junction held 7 bases outside the gene matches. Per the germline V gene, CDR1 is LNHDA and CDR2 is SQIVND (reference sequence). The CDR3 length is 12 residues. The CDR3 sequence is CASCDRAGGYTF. The CDR3 DNA sequence: TGTGCCAGTTGCGACAGGGCCGGTGGCTACACCTTC.

The chain recombines TRBV5-1 with TRBJ2-7, with TRBD1 identical over 12 bases. Per the germline V gene, CDR1 is SGHRS and CDR2 is YFSETQ. V shed 0 bases and J 4 bases; nucleotides not matched to a gene: 5. The CDR3 totals 16 residues. The CDR3: CASSLAGTGGAYEQYF. The CDR3 DNA follows: TGCGCCAGCAGCTTGGCCGGGACAGGGGGCGCGTACGAGCAGTACTTC.

This sequence joins TRBV28 and TRBJ1-4; possible D gene TRBD1, 5 bases. CDR1 and CDR2 from the germline V gene are MDHEN and SYDVKM. The CDR3 loop spans 15 amino acids. Trimming stripped 2 bases from V and 8 bases from J, with 15 bases between. This CDR3 reads CASSLGGTREEKLFF. CDR3 nucleotide sequence: TGTGCCAGCAGTTTAGGCGGGACGAGGGAGGAAAAACTGTTTTTT. The full variable domain, in which reference TRBV28 and TRBJ1-4 provide the parts outside the CDR3, is DVKVTQSSRYLVKRTGEKVFLECVQDMDHENMFWYRQDPGLGLRLIYFSYDVKMKEKGDIPEGYSVSREKKERFSLILESASTNQTSMYLCASSLGGTREEKLFFGSGTQLSVL.

The CDR3 protein is CASTLTGEGEKLFF. The CDR3 region has the DNA TGTGCCAGCACCCTGACAGGGGAGGGAGAAAAACTGTTTTTT. V gene TRBV2 combines with J gene TRBJ1-4; 8 bases match TRBD1. CDR1 and CDR2 (germline): SNHLY, FYNNEI. V gave up 7 bases and J gave up 8 bases; unmatched junction bases: 9. The CDR3 runs to 14 residues.

This clone turned up a few times. The CDR3 coding sequence is TGTGCCTGGAGTGTAACGCGGAGAGGCAATCAGCCCCAGCATTTT. Translating it yields CAWSVTRRGNQPQHF. The chain couples TRBV30 to TRBJ1-5; no reliable D call. This CDR3 is 15 amino acids long. From germline, CDR1 is GTSNPN and CDR2 SVGIG (reference sequence). V was shortened by 0 bases and J by 2 bases, with 11 bases between the two germline ends.

V usage is TRBV6-5 and J usage is TRBJ1-4; D uncertain. This CDR3 has 13 residues. Germline CDR1 is MNHEY and CDR2 is SVGAGI. Trimming stripped 4 bases from V and 5 bases from J, with 8 bases between. The CDR3 protein is CASSLAPNEKLFF. CDR3 in DNA: TGTGCCAGCAGTTTGGCACCAAATGAAAAACTGTTTTTT.

V and J are TRBV19 and TRBJ2-4; 11 bases are a match to TRBD1. Germline V gene sequence: CDR1 LNHDA, CDR2 SQIVND (reference sequence). Germline trimming cut 6 bases from V and 3 bases from J; bases unmatched to any gene: 10. The CDR3 totals 17 residues. The CDR3 sequence: CASSTDGTGGSKNIQYF. The CDR3 DNA reads as TGTGCCAGTAGCACCGACGGGACAGGGGGAAGCAAAAACATTCAGTACTTC.

The chain carries TRBV5-4 and TRBJ1-1, with 8 bases lining up with TRBD1. The CDR3 totals 14 residues. Germline loops: CDR1 SGHNT, CDR2 YYREEE (reference sequence). The ends lost 5 bases at V and 5 bases at J; junction bases unmatched: 8. The CDR3 DNA sequence: TGTGCCAGCAGTCTCCAGGGGGCTGGTACTGAAGCTTTCTTT. Translated: CASSLQGAGTEAFF. The variable domain in full, completed from reference TRBV5-4 and TRBJ1-1, reads ETGVTQSPTHLIKTRGQQVTLRCSSQSGHNTVSWYQQALGQGPQFIFQYYREEENGRGNFPPRFSGLQFPNYSSELNVNALELDDSALYLCASSLQGAGTEAFFGQGTRLTVV.

This clone was seen more than once but under ten times. This chain links TRBV27 with TRBJ2-6, with D perhaps matching TRBD2 (6 bases). V shed 6 bases and J shed 0 bases, with 24 bases lying between them. There are 20 residues in the CDR3. Germline V gene sequence: CDR1 MNHEY, CDR2 SMNVEV (reference sequence). CDR3 DNA: TGTGCCAGCAGCATCCTTCGCGGGACGCCTTTTAGCTCTGGGGCCAACGTCCTGACTTTC. As protein: CASSILRGTPFSSGANVLTF.

The J gene is TRBJ2-5, the V gene TRBV18; 8 bases are shared with TRBD1. Germline V gene sequence: CDR1 KGHSH, CDR2 LQKENI. V dropped 3 bases and J dropped 2; count of bases not matched to a gene: 5. This CDR3 contains 15 residues. In nucleotides, the CDR3 is TGTGCCAGCTCACCCGGGTGGGACAGGCAAGAGACCCAGTACTTC. Translated: CASSPGWDRQETQYF.

This clone has a handful of counts. The chain combines TRBV2 with TRBJ1-6, with 10 bases aligning to TRBD1. CDR1 is SNHLY, CDR2 FYNNEI, per germline. This CDR3 has 16 amino acids. J lost 5 bases, V lost 5 bases, and 6 bases had no gene match. CDR3 DNA: TGTGCCAGCAGTCGGGACAGGGGAGGTAATAATTCACCCCTCCACTTT. As protein: CASSRDRGGNNSPLHF.

The chain joins TRBV5-1 to TRBJ1-6, with 7 bases aligning to TRBD1. V was clipped by 4 bases and J by 6 bases; unmatched bases: 7. Per the germline V gene, CDR1 is SGHRS and CDR2 is YFSETQ. The CDR3 consists of 15 residues. This chain's CDR3 is CASSLSGGTNSPLHF. In DNA, the CDR3 is TGCGCCAGCAGCCTCTCAGGGGGGACTAATTCACCCCTCCACTTT. The entire variable domain, with the rest obtained from reference TRBV5-1 and TRBJ1-6, is as follows: KAGVTQTPRYLIKTRGQQVTLSCSPISGHRSVSWYQQTPGQGLQFLFEYFSETQRNKGNFPGRFSGRQFSNSRSEMNVSTLELGDSALYLCASSLSGGTNSPLHFGNGTRLTVT.

The CDR3 nucleotides are TGTGCCAGCAGCGTTAGTGGGGGCGTCACTGAAGCTTTCTTT. It is translated as CASSVSGGVTEAFF. The chain is built from TRBV9 and TRBJ1-1, with D perhaps TRBD1 (6 bases). The length of the CDR3 is 14 residues. V was clipped by 2 bases and J by 4 bases, with 12 bases between them. CDR1 is SGDLS and CDR2 is YYNGEE in the germline V gene.

This clone has only a few counts. This sequence joins TRBV28 and TRBJ1-2; D not resolved. Germline V CDR1 and CDR2: MDHEN, SYDVKM. V was cut by 6 bases and J by 1 base, with 12 bases left in between. The CDR3 consists of 14 residues. The CDR3: CASSFAGFNYGYTF. The CDR3, as DNA: TGTGCCAGCAGCTTTGCGGGGTTTAACTATGGCTACACCTTC.

The CDR3 DNA is TGTGCCAGCTCAGAGGGTCGTTATGGCTACACCTTC. This gives the protein CASSEGRYGYTF. V gene TRBV18 combines with J gene TRBJ1-2, with D unclear. The CDR3 has 12 residues. V dropped 5 bases and J dropped 5 bases, with 9 bases sitting between them. Germline CDR1 and CDR2: KGHSH and LQKENI.

Concerning this clone itself: Sequence at one end of the junction differs from germline and may be a read error. The genes are TRBV9 and TRBJ2-7, with D tentatively TRBD1 (5 bases). CDR1 is SGDLS and CDR2 is YYNGEE in the germline V gene. The CDR3 loop spans 15 amino acids. CDR3 sequence (DNA): TGTGCCGGCAGCGTAGGGGCGGAGCAGGGCTACGAGCAGTACTTC. Its translation: CAGSVGAEQGYEQYF.

This clone has only one observation. The V call is TRBV4-1, the J call TRBJ1-5; TRBD1 might be the D (6 bases). This CDR3 has 19 amino acids. CDR1 is MGHRA, CDR2 YSYEKL, per germline. Trimming removed 0 bases at V and 4 bases at J, with 22 bases between. CDR3 nucleotide sequence: TGCGCCAGCAGCCAAGATCTGGGACATCAAATAATGGGTAATCAGCCCCAGCATTTT. Encoded protein: CASSQDLGHQIMGNQPQHF.

The V and J genes are TRBV29-1 and TRBJ2-3; 9 bases are a match to TRBD2. Germline-derived CDR1 and CDR2 are SQVTM and ANQGSEA. Trimming cost V 4 bases and J 2 bases; bases outside gene matches: 7. This CDR3 spans 15 amino acids. The CDR3 bases are TGCAGCGTTGTCTTAGCTAGCGGGACCACAGATACGCAGTATTTT. This translates into CSVVLASGTTDTQYF.

This chain links TRBV2 with TRBJ2-1, with a possible D match to TRBD1 (6 bases). The V end lost 0 bases, the J end lost 2 bases, and 11 bases lay between the germline ends. Looked up from germline, CDR1 is SNHLY and CDR2 is FYNNEI. The CDR3 is 16 amino acids. In nucleotides, the CDR3 is TGTGCCAGCAGTGAAGCGCAACAGGGCACCTACAATGAGCAGTTCTTC. Protein product: CASSEAQQGTYNEQFF.